This passage covers 15 T cell receptor beta chains from one sample sequenced in a study of blood T cells in healthy people across ages. It was with a sample-barcoded 5' primer and a J-beta primer mix that a second PCR of roughly 7 to 12 cycles was run. One entry per CDR3 protein results from TCRdb running MiXCR on the 5' RACE reads. The sample lists about 1.6 million distinct CDR3 sequences; roughly 30% were seen once. Sequenced input: blood. The receptors shown here come from a woman in her twenties or thirties in good health.

This clonotype showed up just a few times. This rearrangement joins TRBV6-5 to TRBJ2-7, with a possible D match to TRBD2 (6 bases). V lost 2 bases, J lost 4 bases, and 12 bases lay in between. CDR1 and CDR2 from the germline V gene are MNHEY and SVGAGI. CDR3 length: 14 residues. This chain's CDR3 is CASSYAAGRYEQYF. The CDR3 DNA reads TGTGCCAGCAGTTACGCCGCAGGGAGGTACGAGCAGTACTTC.

V is TRBV25-1 and J is TRBJ2-3; the D is unclear. CDR1 is MGHDK, CDR2 SYGVNS, per germline. Trimming removed 1 base from V and 14 bases from J, with 16 bases in between. The CDR3 covers 13 residues. The CDR3 region is CASSESQAGQRYF. CDR3 nucleotide sequence: TGTGCCAGCAGTGAATCCCAAGCCGGGCAACGGTATTTT. The full variable domain, in which reference TRBV25-1 and TRBJ2-3 provide the parts outside the CDR3, is EADIYQTPRYLVIGTGKKITLECSQTMGHDKMYWYQQDPGMELHLIHYSYGVNSTEKGDLSSESTVSRIRTEHFPLTLESARPSHTSQYLCASSESQAGQRYFGPGTRLTVL.

This clonotype appeared a few times. V is TRBV3-1 and J is TRBJ1-4, with unresolved D. CDR1 is LGHDT and CDR2 is YNNKEL in the germline V gene (reference sequence). Trimming pared 4 bases from V and 3 bases from J, leaving 12 bases between. CDR3 size: 15 residues. CDR3 sequence (DNA): TGTGCCAGCAGCCGCGCGGGTATCGCTAATGAAAAACTGTTTTTT. Encoded protein: CASSRAGIANEKLFF.

The chain couples TRBV4-1 to TRBJ1-2; 7 bases agree with TRBD1. This CDR3 has 15 amino acids. Germline CDR1 is MGHRA and CDR2 is YSYEKL. Unmatched junction bases numbered 13, after V lost 4 bases and J lost 8 bases. The CDR3 DNA is TGCGCCAGCAGCCTCCCTGCTCAGGGGGTTAGGGGCTACACCTTC. Translated, it gives CASSLPAQGVRGYTF.

This clonotype was counted a few times. The J gene is TRBJ2-1, the V gene TRBV13; D not certain. With the DNA end fitting TRBJ2-7 better, the J assignment may be wrong. This CDR3 comprises 14 residues. From germline, CDR1 is PRHDT and CDR2 FYEKMQ (reference sequence). DNA for the CDR3: TGTGCCAGCAGCTCTATATATTCCTACAATGAGCAGTACTTC. It specifies CASSSIYSYNEQYF.

This clonotype occurred a few times. The gene calls are TRBV7-3 and TRBJ2-3; possibly TRBD1 or TRBD2 for D (6 bases each). The CDR3 consists of 15 residues. Per the germline V gene, CDR1 is SGHTA and CDR2 is FQGTGA. The V end lost 0 bases, the J end lost 2 bases, and 9 bases lay between the germline ends. DNA of the CDR3: TGTGCCAGCAGCTTAACGTGGGGGGCCACAGATACGCAGTATTTT. It specifies CASSLTWGATDTQYF.

The rearrangement links TRBV20-1 to TRBJ2-7, with D possibly TRBD2 on 7 matching bases. The CDR3 is 15 amino acids. The germline gives CDR1 DFQATT, CDR2 SNEGSKA (reference sequence). Deletions cut 0 bases from V and 3 bases from J, with 15 bases between. The CDR3: CSARDGGGAVYEQYF. In DNA form, the CDR3 reads TGCAGTGCTAGAGATGGTGGGGGGGCGGTCTACGAGCAGTACTTC.

This clonotype occurred once. The CDR3 sequence: CASSLYSPGLAGSNEQFF. The CDR3, as DNA: TGTGCCAGCAGCCTATATTCTCCGGGACTAGCGGGAAGCAATGAGCAGTTCTTC. The gene calls are TRBV3-1 and TRBJ2-1; 13 bases fit TRBD2. CDR3 size: 18 residues. Trimming at V came to 4 bases and at J to 6 bases, leaving 12 bases not matched to a gene. Germline V gene lookup returns CDR1 LGHDT and CDR2 YNNKEL (reference sequence).

This chain links TRBV27 with TRBJ2-1, with 8 bases lining up with TRBD2. This CDR3 comprises 12 residues. Losses at the gene ends were 10 bases for V and 3 bases for J; bases not matched to a gene: 2. Germline CDR1 and CDR2: MNHEY and SMNVEV (reference sequence). CDR3 DNA: TGTGCCAACGGGAGGGTCTACAATGAGCAGTTCTTC. This encodes CANGRVYNEQFF.

In this sample, this clonotype turned up a few times. The chain uses TRBV27 and TRBJ2-1; 9 nucleotides agree with TRBD2. The tail of the sequence fits TRBJ2-7 better, so the J call may be wrong. The CDR3 totals 15 residues. Germline V lookup: CDR1 MNHEY, CDR2 SMNVEV (reference sequence). The chain's CDR3 is CASSLVIAGVGEQYF. The DNA of the CDR3 is TGTGCCAGCAGTCTGGTAATAGCGGGAGTCGGGGAGCAGTACTTC.

The rearrangement links TRBV6-5 to TRBJ2-5; maybe TRBD1 (6 bases). Trimming removed 2 bases at V and 5 bases at J, with 9 bases between. CDR3 size: 13 residues. CDR1 and CDR2 from the germline V gene are MNHEY and SVGAGI. The CDR3: CASSYQGRETQYF. The CDR3 DNA is TGTGCCAGCAGTTACCAGGGGCGGGAGACCCAGTACTTC.

The J gene is TRBJ2-1, the V gene TRBV5-1; D may correspond to TRBD1 or TRBD2 (6 bases each). The CDR3 has 17 amino acids. V lost 0 bases, J lost 2 bases, and 15 bases lay in between. In germline, CDR1 is SGHRS, CDR2 YFSETQ. In DNA form, the CDR3 reads TGCGCCAGCAGCTTGGTTCTGGTGGGGGGCGCCTACAATGAGCAGTTCTTC. It codes for CASSLVLVGGAYNEQFF.

This chain uses TRBV27 with TRBJ2-1, with TRBD2 as a possible D gene (5 bases). Germline V lookup: CDR1 MNHEY, CDR2 SMNVEV (reference sequence). CDR3 size: 12 residues. The V and J ends lost 4 bases and 8 bases respectively, with 9 bases between them. CDR3 residues: CASSYPGYEQFF. CDR3 bases: TGTGCCAGCAGTTACCCGGGGTATGAGCAGTTCTTC.

This clonotype was seen more than once but under ten times. The chain is built from TRBV4-2 and TRBJ2-5; 8 bases are shared with TRBD2. Germline values: CDR1 LGHNA, CDR2 YNFKEQ. CDR3 length: 16 residues. Trimming removed 0 bases from V and 1 base from J; junction bases left unmatched: 4. Here the CDR3 reads CASSQDFRGGQETQYF. As DNA, the CDR3 is TGTGCCAGCAGCCAAGATTTCCGGGGGGGCCAAGAGACCCAGTACTTC.

This clonotype appeared many times. The rearrangement links TRBV7-2 to TRBJ2-1; D might be TRBD2 (5 bases). CDR1 and CDR2 (germline): SGHTA, FQGNSA. V was clipped by 1 base and J by 3 bases, with 13 bases between them. This CDR3 has 16 residues. The CDR3 loop reads CASSLVPSGNYNEQFF. The CDR3 nucleotides read TGTGCCAGCAGCTTAGTCCCCTCCGGGAACTACAATGAGCAGTTCTTC.